These 20 T cell receptor beta chains originate from one sample sequenced in a study of pediatric ulcerative colitis. The rectum was sampled with one to two pinch biopsies at colonoscopy. Assay used: immunoSEQ multiplex PCR; TCRdb lists only in-frame clones, some missing. Of roughly 18,000 clones detected, roughly four fifths appear once; the ten largest clones hold around 6.6%. The sequencing input was gut tissue. The receptors here all came from a boy aged 5-17 years with moderate ulcerative colitis.

The chain links TRBV9 to TRBJ2-3, with a weak D call TRBD2 (7 bases). The CDR3 has 16 residues. Germline V gene lookup returns CDR1 SGDLS and CDR2 YYNGEE. V dropped 0 bases and J dropped 9 bases, with 20 bases sitting between them. The CDR3 nucleotides read TGTGCCAGCAGCGTAGTAGCGGGCACCTACCAGGGGACGCAGTATTTT. This sequence encodes CASSVVAGTYQGTQYF.

The rearrangement links TRBV4-1 to TRBJ2-3; TRBD2 might be the D (6 bases). Trimming removed 0 bases from V and 2 bases from J, with 15 bases in between. This CDR3 is 17 amino acids long. Germline V CDR1 and CDR2: MGHRA, YSYEKL. CDR3 region: CASSQDNFLALTDTQYF. The CDR3 DNA is TGCGCCAGCAGCCAAGATAACTTTCTAGCGCTCACAGATACGCAGTATTTT.

This clone has a handful of counts. The V and J genes are TRBV14 and TRBJ1-6; D gene uncertain. The CDR3 has 15 residues. V was trimmed by 1 base and J by 7 bases, leaving 11 bases between them. CDR1 is SGHDN, CDR2 FVKESK, per germline. CDR3 nucleotides: TGTGCCAGCAGCCAAGTGGAGGTGCCAAATTCACCCCTCCACTTT. Amino acids: CASSQVEVPNSPLHF.

The chain carries TRBV10-1 and TRBJ1-1, with no clear D. CDR1 and CDR2 (germline): WNHNN, SYGVQD (reference sequence). The CDR3 loop spans 13 amino acids. Between the trimmed V and J ends, which lost 4 bases and 5 bases, there was a span of 11 bases. CDR3 loop: CASSGLGRTEAFF. CDR3 nucleotides: TGCGCCAGCAGTGGATTAGGAAGGACTGAAGCTTTCTTT.

This clone has a handful of counts. The chain carries TRBV11-2 and TRBJ1-2; no clear D. CDR1 and CDR2 from the germline V gene are SGHAT and FQNNGV. V was trimmed by 5 bases and J by 0 bases, leaving 7 bases between them. The CDR3 extends over 13 amino acids. In DNA, the CDR3 is TGTGCCAGCAGCCTACCAGCTAACTATGGCTACACCTTC. Translated: CASSLPANYGYTF.

V gene TRBV4-3 combines with J gene TRBJ1-2; D unclear. Germline CDR1 and CDR2: LGHNA and YSLEER. Trimming stripped 0 bases from V and 4 bases from J, with 12 bases between. The CDR3 contains 15 residues. CDR3 DNA sequence: TGCGCCAGCAGCCAAGAAGGAGGGAGAGGCTATGGCTACACCTTC. Encoded protein: CASSQEGGRGYGYTF.

CDR3 sequence: CASSFERRNIQYF. Here the CDR3 DNA reads TGTGCCAGCAGTTTTGAAAGAAGAAACATTCAGTACTTC. The J gene is TRBJ2-4, the V gene TRBV28, with no clear D. With 3 bases removed from V and 6 bases from J, the gap between germline ends came to 9 bases. The CDR3 covers 13 residues. Germline lookup yields CDR1 MDHEN and CDR2 SYDVKM.

This clone was found a few times. This chain connects TRBV4-1 to TRBJ2-1, with TRBD2 matching 11 bases. The CDR3 length is 18 residues. Germline-derived CDR1 and CDR2 are MGHRA and YSYEKL. Losses at the gene ends were 4 bases for V and 0 bases for J; bases not matched to a gene: 8. The CDR3 DNA is TGCGCCAGCAGCCTGGGGACTAGCGGATACTTCTCCTACAATGAGCAGTTCTTC. Its translation is CASSLGTSGYFSYNEQFF.

A single count supports this clone. The CDR3 coding sequence is TGTGCCAGCAGCTTAAATCCCAGGGGCGGTGAGCAGTTCTTC. Protein product: CASSLNPRGGEQFF. The J gene is TRBJ2-1, the V gene TRBV7-6; maybe TRBD1 (6 bases). CDR1 is SGHVS, CDR2 FNYEAQ, per germline. V lost 2 bases to trimming and J lost 9 bases, with 14 bases between them. This CDR3 comprises 14 residues.

This clone was picked up one time. The chain recombines TRBV6-1 with TRBJ1-1; TRBD1 matches 7 bases. The ends lost 4 bases at V and 1 base at J; junction bases unmatched: 0. The CDR3 spans 13 residues. The germline V gene encodes CDR1 MNHNS and CDR2 SASEGT. The CDR3 protein is CASSGQGNTEAFF. CDR3 in DNA: TGTGCCAGCAGTGGACAGGGGAACACTGAAGCTTTCTTT.

This chain connects TRBV19 to TRBJ2-3, with 7 bases fitting TRBD2. V gave up 4 bases and J gave up 4 bases; unmatched junction bases: 5. Germline-derived CDR1 and CDR2 are LNHDA and SQIVND (reference sequence). The CDR3 totals 14 residues. The CDR3 region is CASSSWTRPDTQYF. CDR3 nucleotide sequence: TGTGCCAGTAGTAGCTGGACTAGACCAGATACGCAGTATTTT.

This chain links TRBV7-8 with TRBJ2-1; a possible D gene is TRBD1 (5 bases). V was shortened by 2 bases and J by 4 bases, with 9 bases between the two germline ends. CDR3 size: 14 residues. Germline lookup yields CDR1 SGHVS and CDR2 FQNEAQ. The CDR3 DNA is TGTGCCAGCAGCTTATTGCACAGGTACAATGAGCAGTTCTTC. Translation: CASSLLHRYNEQFF.

The table lists this clone with a count of one. The chain employs TRBV5-8 and TRBJ2-3; D not certain. Trimming pared 4 bases from V and 1 base from J, leaving 7 bases between. The CDR3 runs 13 residues. Per the germline V gene, CDR1 is SGHTS and CDR2 is YDEGEE. The CDR3 nucleotides read TGTGCCAGCAGCCACCGTGGCACAGATACGCAGTATTTT. Translating gives CASSHRGTDTQYF.

The chain has TRBV30 and TRBJ1-5, with 7 bases that match TRBD1. Germline CDR1 GTSNPN, CDR2 SVGIG (reference sequence). CDR3 length: 13 residues. V lost 7 bases to trimming and J lost 5 bases; unmatched junction nucleotides: 8. CDR3 coding DNA: TGTGCCTTTTCAGGGGGGACCGATCAGCCCCAGCATTTT. Amino acid sequence: CAFSGGTDQPQHF.

The rearrangement uses TRBV5-4 and TRBJ1-6; D gene unclear. This CDR3 is built from 14 residues. V was clipped by 5 bases and J by 7 bases, with 13 bases between them. Germline CDR1 SGHNT, CDR2 YYREEE (reference sequence). The CDR3 nucleotides read TGTGCCAGCAGTTCCGGTTCAGGAAATTCACCCCTCCACTTT. It is translated as CASSSGSGNSPLHF.

V gene TRBV27 combines with J gene TRBJ2-7; 7 bases line up with TRBD1. The germline gives CDR1 MNHEY, CDR2 SMNVEV (reference sequence). The CDR3 is made up of 15 amino acids. V lost 4 bases and J lost 4; bases outside the gene matches: 10. For the CDR3, the DNA is TGTGCCAGCAGTTCTAGACAGGGCCCCCCTTACGAGCAGTACTTC. The encoded protein is CASSSRQGPPYEQYF.

This clone was detected once. This chain joins TRBV10-3 and TRBJ2-7; D not certain. This CDR3 is built from 12 residues. CDR1 and CDR2 (germline): ENHRY, SYGVKD. V lost 0 bases, J lost 4 bases, and 4 bases lay in between. CDR3 nucleotides: TGTGCCATCAGTGAGTCAGGGTACGAGCAGTACTTC. The encoded protein is CAISESGYEQYF.

CDR3 amino acids: CAINSLGDQETQYF. The CDR3 coding sequence is TGTGCCATCAACTCATTGGGGGACCAAGAGACCCAGTACTTC. V is TRBV10-3 and J is TRBJ2-5; either TRBD1 or TRBD2 may fit D (5 bases each). Germline values: CDR1 ENHRY, CDR2 SYGVKD. Trimming stripped 7 bases from V and 0 bases from J, with 12 bases between. This CDR3 spans 14 amino acids.

This chain links TRBV9 with TRBJ1-2; D may be TRBD1 (6 bases). From germline, CDR1 is SGDLS and CDR2 YYNGEE. The CDR3 length is 12 residues. The V end lost 7 bases, the J end lost 5 bases, and 12 bases lay between the germline ends. CDR3 region: CASGRGPYGYTF. The CDR3 nucleotides read TGTGCCAGCGGCCGGGGGCCGTATGGCTACACCTTC.

The chain joins TRBV30 to TRBJ1-1; D is perhaps TRBD1 (5 bases). The CDR3 covers 13 residues. Trimming pared 1 base from V and 3 bases from J, leaving 9 bases between. The germline V gene encodes CDR1 GTSNPN and CDR2 SVGIG (reference sequence). The CDR3 protein is CAWSEAGHTEAFF. The CDR3 DNA reads TGTGCCTGGAGTGAGGCAGGGCACACTGAAGCTTTCTTT.